This is a list of T cell receptor beta chains from one sample in a study of T cells in Graves' hyperthyroidism and ophthalmopathy. Each CDR3 protein is one row after TCRdb ran MiXCR on the multiplex PCR reads. The profile covers approximately 220,000 distinct CDR3 sequences, with about 16% appearing a single time and roughly two fifths taken by the ten largest. Sequencing input: blood. These receptor sequences come from a man in his forties or fifties with Graves' hyperthyroidism. The CDR3 runs from the conserved cysteine through the conserved F or W. A D gene is named only where the DNA matches it firmly. Size tells how often a clone was seen (once, few, many) or the class of an expanded clone, and some rows leave it out.

clone_size j_call d_call v_call cdr3_nt cdr3_aa
- TRBJ2-7 - TRBV30 TGTGCCTGGAGTAGGGGTTACGAGCAGTACTTC CAWSRGYEQYF
- TRBJ2-3 - TRBV25-1 TGTGCCAGCAGGGCAGATACGCAGTATTTT CASRADTQYF
many TRBJ1-1 - TRBV20-1 TGCAGTGCTATCTTCAGGGTAAACACTGAAGCTTTCTTT CSAIFRVNTEAFF
many TRBJ2-2 TRBD2 TRBV7-3 TGTGCCAGCAGCTCCACTAGCGGGGAAAACACCGGGGAGCTGTTTTTT CASSSTSGENTGELFF
many TRBJ1-5 TRBD1 TRBV5-1 TGCGCCAGCAGCACCGGGACAGGGGGCTTTCAGCCCCAGCATTTT CASSTGTGGFQPQHF
many TRBJ2-5 - TRBV20-1 TGCAGTCCTAGGATGTTGGGGGCTCCGTCCCAGTACTTC CSPRMLGAPSQYF
many TRBJ2-1 - TRBV6-1 TGTGCCAGCAGGAGGGACGGGAACAATGAGCAGTTCTTC CASRRDGNNEQFF
- TRBJ2-1 TRBD1 TRBV7-6 TGTGCCAGCAGCTTAGCGGGGACAGGGGGCTTAGGGGCCTACAATGAGCAGTTCTTC CASSLAGTGGLGAYNEQFF
- TRBJ1-2 - TRBV27 TGTGCCAGCAGTTTCGGGGGCGCAAGCTATGGCTACACCTTC CASSFGGASYGYTF
- TRBJ2-7 TRBD2 TRBV5-4 TGTGCCAGCAGCAAGAGGACTAGCGGGGGCTACGAGCAGTACTTC CASSKRTSGGYEQYF
- TRBJ2-5 TRBD2 TRBV2 TGTGCCAGCGAGCGTGGCGGGGGGATGTTCGGGACCCAGTACTTC CASERGGGMFGTQYF
many TRBJ2-5 TRBD1 TRBV6-1 TGTGCCAGCAGAGGACAGGGAGAAGAGACCCAGTACTTC CASRGQGEETQYF
many TRBJ2-3 - TRBV30 TGTGCCTGCGGTCGTTGGGGAGATACGCAGTATTTT CACGRWGDTQYF
many TRBJ2-5 - TRBV9 TGCGCCAGCAGCGTGGGGCCCCAAGAGACCCAGTACTTC CASSVGPQETQYF
- TRBJ1-6 - TRBV11-2 TGTGCCAGCAGCTTAGAAGGTTTGGGGTTGAGGAATTCACCCCTCCACTTT CASSLEGLGLRNSPLHF
- TRBJ1-1 - TRBV7-3 TGTGCCAGCAGCCCTTGGGGGGGGAGCGGTCTGGCTTTCTTT CASSPWGGSGLAFF
- TRBJ1-2 - TRBV4-3 TGCGCCAGCAGCCAGGAAATGGACGGAGGCTATGGCTACACCTTC CASSQEMDGGYGYTF
- TRBJ2-7 TRBD2 TRBV7-2 TGTGCCAGCAGCTTAGGTATAGCGGGGAACGAGCAGTACTTC CASSLGIAGNEQYF
many TRBJ2-1 TRBD1 TRBV12-3/TRBV12-4 TGTGCCAGCAGTCCTACAGGGGACAATGAGCAGTTCTTC CASSPTGDNEQFF
many TRBJ2-5 - TRBV5-1 TGCGCCAGCAGCTTGGCCCCTGAAGGGACCCAGTACTTC CASSLAPEGTQYF
many TRBJ2-7 - TRBV3-1 TGTGCCAGCAGCCAAGCTGCGGGGGCCTTCTACGAGCAGTACTTC CASSQAAGAFYEQYF
- TRBJ1-4 - TRBV14 TGTGCCAGCAGCCAATTCCTCGGCAACCGACTCGAAAAACTGTTTTTT CASSQFLGNRLEKLFF
many TRBJ2-2 TRBD1 TRBV5-1 TGCGCCAGCAGCGGCAGGGGGCCGGACGGGGAGCTGTTTTTT CASSGRGPDGELFF
- TRBJ1-1 - TRBV20-1 TGCAGTGCTAGGGAGCTGGCTGAAGCTTTCTTT CSARELAEAFF
many TRBJ1-1 - TRBV28 TGTGCCAGCAGTTTACCCTCAAGGACAACAATGAACACTGAAGCTTTCTTT CASSLPSRTTMNTEAFF
many TRBJ1-4 - TRBV3-1 TGTGCCAGCAGCCAAGGGGGAGGAGCTGAAAAACTGTTTTTT CASSQGGGAEKLFF
few TRBJ1-3 - TRBV7-2 TGTGCCAGCAGCTTGGGAGGCAGGGGCTCTGGAAACACCATATATTTT CASSLGGRGSGNTIYF
many TRBJ2-1 - TRBV5-1 TGCGCCAGCAGCTCATACGAGCCCTCCTACAATGAGCAGTTCTTC CASSSYEPSYNEQFF
- TRBJ2-3 - TRBV5-4 TGTGCCAGCAGCTTGGAGGGGCAGGATACGCAGTATTTT CASSLEGQDTQYF
many TRBJ2-7 - TRBV7-8 TGTGCCAGCAGCGCCGGCGGTGGCGGATACGAGCAGTACTTC CASSAGGGGYEQYF
many TRBJ1-5 - TRBV28 TGTGCCAGCAGTGGCCTAGGGGCAAATCAGCCCCAGCATTTT CASSGLGANQPQHF
many TRBJ2-7 TRBD1 TRBV6-1 TGTGCCAGCAGTACTCAGGGGGTCTACGAGCAGTACTTC CASSTQGVYEQYF
many TRBJ2-2 - TRBV12-3/TRBV12-4 TGTGCCAGCAGTAACAGGTTCGGGGAGCTGTTTTTT CASSNRFGELFF
many TRBJ2-1 - TRBV7-3 TGTGCCAGCAGCTCCTTGGGTGGGGGCCCCAATGAGCAGTTCTTC CASSSLGGGPNEQFF
few TRBJ2-1 TRBD2 TRBV7-9 TGTGCCAGCAGCTTAGTAGCGGGGTTCTACAATGAGCAGTTCTTC CASSLVAGFYNEQFF
many TRBJ2-1 TRBD2 TRBV27 TGTGCCAGCAGTTTAGATAGCGGGGGGGCGGATGAGCAGTTCTTC CASSLDSGGADEQFF
many TRBJ1-5 - TRBV7-9 TGTGCCAGCAGCTTGGGACAAGGGGATCACAATCAGCCCCAGCATTTT CASSLGQGDHNQPQHF
- TRBJ1-2 - TRBV12-3/TRBV12-4 TGTGCCAGCAGACTAAGGGGAGCTAACTATGGCTACACCTTC CASRLRGANYGYTF
few TRBJ1-6 - TRBV7-9 TGTGCCAGCAGCTTAGAAGGGTCGGGTAATTCACCCCTCCACTTT CASSLEGSGNSPLHF
many TRBJ2-1 TRBD2 TRBV9 TGTGCCAGCAGCGTAGGTAATAGCGGGGACCCCATTGAGCAGTTCTTC CASSVGNSGDPIEQFF
many TRBJ2-3 - TRBV13 TGTGCCAGCACAAGGGGTCCAGATACGCAGTATTTT CASTRGPDTQYF
many TRBJ2-2 - TRBV30 TGTGCCTGGAGCGGAGAGGGTCGCACCGGGGAGCTGTTTTTT CAWSGEGRTGELFF
- TRBJ2-1 TRBD2 TRBV7-9 TGTGCCAGCAGCCATTACCCGGGACTAGCGGAGCATGAGCAGTTCTTC CASSHYPGLAEHEQFF
many TRBJ2-7 - TRBV19 TGTGCCAGTAGTACGTCGAGCCGGCCGGTAAGCGAGCAGTACTTC CASSTSSRPVSEQYF
many TRBJ1-1 TRBD1 TRBV12-3/TRBV12-4 TGTGCCAGCAGTTTGACAGGGGAGGCTTTCTTT CASSLTGEAFF
many TRBJ2-3 - TRBV2 TGTGCCAGCAGCGACCCCCCCGGGGGCAATTCGGGAGATACGCAGTATTTT CASSDPPGGNSGDTQYF
many TRBJ1-2 - TRBV2 TGTGCCAGCAGTGAAGCCGGGACAATGGCCACCTTC CASSEAGTMATF
many TRBJ1-1 - TRBV5-1 TGCGCCAGCAGCTTGGGCGGGCGGACTGAAGCTTTCTTT CASSLGGRTEAFF
many TRBJ1-1 - TRBV28 TGTGCCAGCAGGGGGGCCAACACTGAAGCTTTCTTT CASRGANTEAFF
many TRBJ2-3 - TRBV18 TGTGCCAGCTCACCGACAATTGACACAGATACGCAGTATTTT CASSPTIDTDTQYF
many TRBJ1-1 TRBD1 TRBV20-1 TGCAGTGCCCGACAGGGCGCTGAAGCTTTCTTT CSARQGAEAFF
- TRBJ1-1 TRBD1 TRBV4-2 TGTGCCAGCAGCCAAGGACAGGGTTCCACTGAAGCTTTCTTT CASSQGQGSTEAFF
many TRBJ2-6 TRBD2 TRBV6-5 TGTGCCAGCAGTTACTCGGGCGGGGGGTTCCTTGGGGCCAACGTCCTGACTTTC CASSYSGGGFLGANVLTF
many TRBJ2-3 - TRBV20-1 TGCAGTGCCCAAAGGACACAGGGAACGGGGGATACGCAGTATTTT CSAQRTQGTGDTQYF
many TRBJ2-7 - TRBV5-1 TGCGCCAGCAGCTTGGCCGAGGAGGGGGCGGAGGAGCAGTACTTC CASSLAEEGAEEQYF
few TRBJ2-3 - TRBV27 TGTGCCAGCAGTTTCTCCGAAGATACGCAGTATTTT CASSFSEDTQYF
many TRBJ2-5 - TRBV12-3/TRBV12-4 TGTGCCAGCAGAAGGACGGAGAAAGAGACCCAGTACTTC CASRRTEKETQYF